The clone carrying this T cell receptor beta chain was found many times. The data were taken from a study of T cells in Graves' hyperthyroidism and ophthalmopathy. Study-wide background: Before treatment of any kind, peripheral blood was taken at initial diagnosis.

It was uncontrolled infection, other autoimmune disease, pregnancy or lactation that excluded patients. Regions amplified from RNA transcripts were the TCR beta CDR3 regions. Using the HTBI primer set, a first-round RT-PCR was run on the TCR CDR3. TCRdb reprocessed the multiplex PCR reads with MiXCR, giving one entry per CDR3 protein. The table records 400,000 to 550,000 distinct CDR3 sequences, approximately 25% of them present only once. Germline V gene sequence: CDR1 SGDLS, CDR2 YYNGEE. The CDR3 has 18 amino acids. V was pared by 0 bases and J by 2 bases, with 8 bases of the junction left unmatched.

Sequencing was performed on blood. The rearrangement links TRBV9 to TRBJ1-3, with TRBD1 matching 10 bases. This TCR was sampled from a woman in her thirties with Graves' ophthalmopathy. This CDR3 reads CASSVATGQGDTGNTIYF. CDR3 DNA: TGTGCCAGCAGCGTAGCTACAGGACAGGGGGACACTGGAAACACCATATATTTT. The full variable domain, completed using reference TRBV9 and TRBJ1-3, is DSGVTQTPKHLITATGQRVTLRCSPRSGDLSVYWYQQSLDQGLQFLIQYYNGEERAKGNILERFSAQQFPDLHSELNLSSLELGDSALYFCASSVATGQGDTGNTIYFGEGSWLTVV.